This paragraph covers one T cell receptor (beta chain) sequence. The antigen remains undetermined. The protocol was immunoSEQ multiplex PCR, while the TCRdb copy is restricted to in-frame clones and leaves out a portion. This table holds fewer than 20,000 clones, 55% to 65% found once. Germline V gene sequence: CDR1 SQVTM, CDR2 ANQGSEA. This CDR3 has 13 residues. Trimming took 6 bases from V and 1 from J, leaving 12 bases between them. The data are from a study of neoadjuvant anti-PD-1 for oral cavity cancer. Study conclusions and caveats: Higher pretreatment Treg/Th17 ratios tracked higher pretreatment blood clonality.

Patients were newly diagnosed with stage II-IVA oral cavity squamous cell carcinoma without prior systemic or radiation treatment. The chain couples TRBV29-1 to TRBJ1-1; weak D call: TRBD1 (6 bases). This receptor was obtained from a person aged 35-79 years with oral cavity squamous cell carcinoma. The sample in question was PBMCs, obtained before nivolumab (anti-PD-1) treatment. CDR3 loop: CSVGDTPNTEAFF. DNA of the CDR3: TGCAGCGTGGGGGACACCCCGAACACTGAAGCTTTCTTT.